The clone carrying this TCR beta chain appeared a few times. These data originate in a study of T cells after yellow fever vaccination. It was through 5'RACE template switching that TCR cDNA was made, with a universal primer site and UMIs added. TCRdb processed the 5' RACE reads anew with MiXCR; each CDR3 protein has one entry. The sample shows 500,000 to 650,000 distinct CDR3 sequences, roughly a sixth of them seen only once. Germline V lookup: CDR1 DFQATT, CDR2 SNEGSKA (reference sequence). Trimming cost V 6 bases and J 2 bases, with 7 bases left between them. The CDR3 extends over 11 amino acids. The sequence derives from a man aged 18 to 29 who received the YFV17D yellow fever vaccine. This sequence joins TRBV20-1 and TRBJ1-2; D remains ambiguous. This specimen consisted of PBMCs, obtained less than 6 days after the first yellow fever vaccination. The CDR3 here is CSALANYGYTF. Here the CDR3 DNA reads TGCAGTGCCCTAGCCAACTATGGCTACACCTTC.